Listed below are T cell receptor beta chains from one sample, sequenced in a study of beta chain features in type 1 diabetes. Measured with immunoSEQ multiplex PCR; TCRdb has only the in-frame clones, and not every one. The sample holds about 240,000 clones, approximately 15% seen once. The source material was naive CD4+ T cells from blood. The receptor source for this set is a man aged 25-40 years with type 1 diabetes. CDR3s include the opening cysteine and the closing phenylalanine or tryptophan. The order of the fields is CDR3 length, V gene, clone size, J gene, D gene, CDR3 protein, CDR3 DNA. D genes are given only for firm matches. Clone size is shown for a subset of rows, as once, few, many or a class of expanded clone.

13,TRBV29-1,few,TRBJ2-3,TRBD2,CSVERGSTDTQYF,TGCAGCGTTGAGCGGGGGAGCACAGATACGCAGTATTTT
14,TRBV11-2,.,TRBJ2-1,TRBD1,CASSPGQWADEQFF,TGTGCCAGCAGCCCGGGACAGTGGGCCGATGAGCAGTTCTTC
13,TRBV10-3,.,TRBJ2-3,.,CAITAGQTDTQYF,TGTGCCATCACCGCAGGGCAGACAGATACGCAGTATTTT
13,TRBV11-3,.,TRBJ2-7,.,CASTGASSYEQYF,TGTGCCAGCACAGGGGCTAGCTCCTACGAGCAGTACTTC
13,TRBV6-5,few,TRBJ1-1,TRBD1,CASNRQGNTEAFF,TGTGCCAGCAATAGACAGGGCAACACTGAAGCTTTCTTT
16,TRBV4-1,few,TRBJ1-2,.,CASSQEAQGTNYGYTF,TGCGCCAGCAGCCAAGAGGCGCAGGGCACTAACTATGGCTACACCTTC
15,TRBV7-8,.,TRBJ2-7,TRBD1,CASSPRTGKNYEQYF,TGTGCCAGCAGCCCTAGGACAGGGAAAAACTACGAGCAGTACTTC
17,TRBV11-2,few,TRBJ2-3,TRBD2,CASSLGIILASTDTQYF,TGTGCCAGCAGCTTAGGCATAATACTAGCGAGCACAGATACGCAGTATTTT
14,TRBV5-1,.,TRBJ2-7,TRBD1,CASSAGQGAGEQYF,TGCGCCAGCAGCGCGGGACAGGGGGCTGGCGAGCAGTACTTC
13,TRBV9,few,TRBJ2-7,.,CASSVGGQYEQYF,TGTGCCAGCAGCGTAGGAGGGCAGTACGAGCAGTACTTC
17,TRBV5-1,once,TRBJ2-5,TRBD1,CASSLVGRGRNRETQYF,TGCGCCAGCAGCTTGGTCGGCAGGGGGCGGAATCGGGAGACCCAGTACTTC
14,TRBV19,.,TRBJ2-3,TRBD1,CASSPGQGTDTQYF,TGTGCCAGTAGTCCGGGACAGGGAACAGATACGCAGTATTTT
15,TRBV28,few,TRBJ1-5,.,CASSLPVVGNQPQHF,TGTGCCAGCAGTTTGCCGGTGGTGGGCAATCAGCCCCAGCATTTT
16,TRBV7-9,.,TRBJ1-3,.,CASSLDRGYSGNTIYF,TGTGCCAGCAGCTTAGATCGGGGATACTCTGGAAACACCATATATTTT
14,TRBV6-5,.,TRBJ1-2,TRBD1,CASSKDRVNYGYTF,TGTGCCAGCAGTAAAGACAGGGTCAACTATGGCTACACCTTC
14,TRBV28,.,TRBJ2-7,.,CASSSDRTAYEQYF,TGTGCCAGCAGTTCAGACAGAACCGCCTACGAGCAGTACTTC
15,TRBV18,.,TRBJ2-1,TRBD2,CASSPSGGVGNEQFF,TGTGCCAGCTCACCATCGGGAGGGGTTGGCAATGAGCAGTTCTTC
13,TRBV30,.,TRBJ1-5,.,CAWRQNSNQPQHF,TGTGCCTGGAGACAGAATAGCAATCAGCCCCAGCATTTT
16,TRBV2,.,TRBJ2-3,.,CASSATSHPSTDTQYF,TGTGCCAGCAGCGCAACTAGCCACCCCAGCACAGATACGCAGTATTTT
16,TRBV15,.,TRBJ2-5,TRBD2,CATSRDLVAGQETQYF,TGTGCCACCAGCAGAGATCTCGTAGCGGGGCAAGAGACCCAGTACTTC
13,TRBV29-1,.,TRBJ2-1,TRBD1,CSVAGTGPLVQFF,TGCAGCGTTGCCGGGACAGGGCCCCTGGTGCAGTTCTTC
10,TRBV20-1,.,TRBJ2-7,.,CSALSVEQYF,TGCAGTGCTCTCTCCGTGGAGCAGTACTTC
15,TRBV5-1,.,TRBJ2-7,TRBD1,CASSSRDRGLDEQYF,TGCGCCAGCAGCTCCCGGGACAGGGGTCTGGACGAGCAGTACTTC
16,TRBV5-1,.,TRBJ2-7,TRBD2,CASSTELAGAPYEQYF,TGCGCCAGCAGCACAGAACTAGCGGGAGCCCCCTACGAGCAGTACTTC
15,TRBV5-1,.,TRBJ2-3,TRBD1,CASSLRGQEADTQYF,TGCGCCAGCAGCCTAAGGGGACAGGAAGCAGATACGCAGTATTTT
15,TRBV7-7,few,TRBJ2-2,TRBD1,CASSEQGANTGELFF,TGTGCTAGCAGCGAACAGGGGGCGAACACCGGGGAGCTGTTTTTT
12,TRBV30,few,TRBJ2-7,.,CAWSVLSYEQYF,TGTGCCTGGAGTGTCCTGAGCTACGAGCAGTACTTC
16,TRBV14,.,TRBJ2-7,.,CASSQVSAGSSYEQYF,TGTGCCAGCAGCCAAGTTTCCGCGGGGAGCTCCTACGAGCAGTACTTC
13,TRBV30,.,TRBJ2-5,.,CAWSGGLQETQYF,TGTGCCTGGAGTGGGGGACTGCAAGAGACCCAGTACTTC
12,TRBV29-1,few,TRBJ2-7,TRBD1,CSVEGTAYEQYF,TGCAGCGTTGAGGGGACAGCATACGAGCAGTACTTC
15,TRBV19,.,TRBJ2-1,TRBD2,CASSSSPGGLGEQFF,TGTGCCAGTAGTTCCTCCCCGGGGGGGCTGGGTGAGCAGTTCTTC
16,TRBV4-1,.,TRBJ2-3,TRBD2,CASSQDPSGGTDTQYF,TGCGCCAGCAGCCAAGACCCTAGCGGTGGGACAGATACGCAGTATTTT
17,TRBV7-9,once,TRBJ2-7,TRBD2,CASSKGTSGDSSYEQYF,TGTGCCAGCAGCAAGGGGACTAGCGGGGACAGCTCCTACGAGCAGTACTTC
14,TRBV30,few,TRBJ2-7,.,CAWGVGSGGYEQYF,TGTGCCTGGGGGGTTGGGAGCGGCGGCTACGAGCAGTACTTC
15,TRBV7-2,few,TRBJ1-2,TRBD1,CASSPNRDSVYGYTF,TGTGCCAGCAGCCCCAACCGGGACAGTGTCTATGGCTACACCTTC
15,TRBV11-2,.,TRBJ2-2,TRBD2,CASSLTSGNTGELFF,TGTGCCAGCAGCTTGACTAGCGGGAACACCGGGGAGCTGTTTTTT
12,TRBV7-9,few,TRBJ1-2,.,CASSPNNYGYTF,TGTGCCAGCAGCCCTAATAACTATGGCTACACCTTC
13,TRBV19,few,TRBJ2-7,TRBD1,CASSPGQAYEQYF,TGTGCCAGTAGTCCGGGACAGGCTTACGAGCAGTACTTC
18,TRBV4-1,.,TRBJ2-1,TRBD2,CASSQRQLGTSGRNEQFF,TGCGCCAGCAGCCAGAGGCAACTAGGGACTAGCGGGAGAAATGAGCAGTTCTTC
16,TRBV29-1,few,TRBJ1-1,TRBD1,CSVARTGGLLNTEAFF,TGCAGCGTTGCCAGGACAGGGGGACTGCTGAACACTGAAGCTTTCTTT
15,TRBV5-1,few,TRBJ2-5,TRBD1,CASSYRTGSQETQYF,TGCGCCAGCAGCTACAGGACAGGGTCCCAAGAGACCCAGTACTTC
12,TRBV19,few,TRBJ1-2,.,CASSIFDYGYTF,TGTGCCAGTAGTATCTTTGACTATGGCTACACCTTC
13,TRBV27,.,TRBJ2-7,.,CASGLDRGYEQYF,TGTGCCAGCGGGCTAGACAGAGGCTACGAGCAGTACTTC
14,TRBV19,.,TRBJ2-7,.,CASSTTGQPYEQYF,TGTGCCAGTAGTACTACTGGACAGCCCTACGAGCAGTACTTC
13,TRBV5-1,.,TRBJ1-5,.,CASSPYTGQPQHF,TGCGCCAGCAGCCCGTACACAGGCCAGCCCCAGCATTTT
14,TRBV19,.,TRBJ2-2,TRBD2,CASSRREATGELFF,TGTGCCAGTAGTCGGCGGGAGGCCACCGGGGAGCTGTTTTTT
12,TRBV29-1,.,TRBJ2-7,TRBD1,CSVSRGQYEQYF,TGCAGCGTCTCCAGGGGGCAATACGAGCAGTACTTC
13,TRBV2,few,TRBJ1-4,.,CASRSELNEKLFF,TGTGCCAGCAGGTCCGAACTTAATGAAAAACTGTTTTTT
13,TRBV18,.,TRBJ2-7,.,CASSPQGSYEQYF,TGTGCCAGCTCACCCCAGGGATCCTACGAGCAGTACTTC
15,TRBV7-9,few,TRBJ2-1,TRBD2,CASSVTSGGHNEQFF,TGTGCCAGCAGCGTTACTAGCGGGGGGCACAATGAGCAGTTCTTC
14,TRBV2,few,TRBJ2-1,.,CASSGPAPGNEQFF,TGTGCCAGCAGTGGACCGGCCCCGGGGAATGAGCAGTTCTTC
17,TRBV4-1,.,TRBJ2-2,TRBD2,CASSQGSGRTNTGELFF,TGCGCCAGCAGCCAAGGGAGCGGGAGAACGAACACCGGGGAGCTGTTTTTT
14,TRBV5-1,.,TRBJ2-1,.,CASSLGQTYNEQFF,TGCGCCAGCAGCTTAGGACAGACGTACAATGAGCAGTTCTTC
18,TRBV19,.,TRBJ2-1,TRBD2,CASSNWGLTSGVYNEQFF,TGTGCCAGTAGTAATTGGGGCCTAACTAGCGGGGTTTACAATGAGCAGTTCTTC
17,TRBV23-1,few,TRBJ1-5,.,CASSQSLGEIGNQPQHF,TGCGCCAGCAGTCAATCTTTGGGAGAGATAGGCAATCAGCCCCAGCATTTT
15,TRBV29-1,few,TRBJ2-7,.,CSVALLAVRGYEQYF,TGCAGCGTTGCCCTCCTAGCTGTCCGGGGCTACGAGCAGTACTTC
14,TRBV30,few,TRBJ1-1,.,CAWSVGGGRTEAFF,TGTGCCTGGAGTGTGGGGGGGGGAAGAACTGAAGCTTTCTTT
15,TRBV6-1,few,TRBJ2-7,TRBD2,CASTEGRGSNYEQYF,TGTGCCAGCACCGAGGGGAGGGGTTCAAACTACGAGCAGTACTTC
16,TRBV18,few,TRBJ2-3,TRBD1,CASSPEGQTLTDTQYF,TGTGCCAGCTCACCAGAGGGACAGACACTCACAGATACGCAGTATTTT
14,TRBV30,.,TRBJ2-1,TRBD2,CAWSPGGRYNEQFF,TGTGCCTGGAGTCCGGGAGGGCGGTACAATGAGCAGTTCTTC